This T cell receptor beta chain was recovered during a study of blood T cell repertoires in COVID-19. Sequenced by immunoSEQ multiplex PCR; TCRdb stores in-frame clones only, minus some. This table holds more than 65,000 clones, approximately 82% found once. There are 14 residues in the CDR3. V lost 6 bases, J lost 5 bases, and 6 bases stayed unmatched. Germline V gene lookup returns CDR1 MNHEY and CDR2 SMNVEV (reference sequence). This TCR was sampled from a man aged 50 to 59 with active COVID-19. Sequencing input: peripheral blood. V is TRBV27 and J is TRBJ2-7; 11 nucleotides match TRBD1. The CDR3 is CASRSGQGVDEQYF. The CDR3 region has the DNA TGTGCCAGCAGATCGGGACAGGGGGTCGACGAGCAGTACTTC.